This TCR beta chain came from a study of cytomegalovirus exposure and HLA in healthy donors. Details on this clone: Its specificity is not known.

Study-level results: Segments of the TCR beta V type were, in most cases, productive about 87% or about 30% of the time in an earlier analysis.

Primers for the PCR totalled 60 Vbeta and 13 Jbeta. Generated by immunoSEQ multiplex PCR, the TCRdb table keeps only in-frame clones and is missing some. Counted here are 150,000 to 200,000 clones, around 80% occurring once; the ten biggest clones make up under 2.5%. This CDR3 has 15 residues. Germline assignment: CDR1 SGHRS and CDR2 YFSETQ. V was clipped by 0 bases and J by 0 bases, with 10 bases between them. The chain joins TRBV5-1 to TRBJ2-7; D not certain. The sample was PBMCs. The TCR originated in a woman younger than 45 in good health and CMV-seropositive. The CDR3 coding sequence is TGCGCCAGCAGCTTGGAACCATACACCTCCTACGAGCAGTACTTC. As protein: CASSLEPYTSYEQYF.